These T cell receptor beta chains were read from a single sample in a study of OX40 agonist ivuxolimab in advanced cancers. Assay: immunoSEQ multiplex PCR; the TCRdb copy retains only in-frame clones and omits some. In the table there are approximately 18,000 clones, more than 60% of which are singletons. The sequenced sample was CD4+ or CD8+ T cells sorted from blood, obtained in a trial of the OX40 agonist ivuxolimab. The receptor source for this set is an adult with an advanced solid tumor such as melanoma, head and neck, liver or kidney cancer. Both conserved end residues are part of each CDR3. Fields, in order: CDR3 DNA, CDR3 protein, clone size, V gene, J gene, D gene, CDR3 length. The D gene is left open where the match is weak. The size of a clone is reported for some rows only, either as once, few or many, or as a class for expanded clones.

cdr3_nt: TGTGCCAGCAGCTTAGCTGGTTCAGGGAACACTGAAGCTTTCTTT; cdr3_aa: CASSLAGSGNTEAFF; clone_size: .; v_call: TRBV7-9; j_call: TRBJ1-1; d_call: .; cdr3_length: 15
cdr3_nt: TGTGCCAGCACCCCTAACGGGGGCCAAGAGACCCAGTACTTC; cdr3_aa: CASTPNGGQETQYF; clone_size: .; v_call: TRBV6-5; j_call: TRBJ2-5; d_call: .; cdr3_length: 14
cdr3_nt: TGTGCCAGCAGCGTAGTTGGGGGGGCGGGCACTGAAGCTTTCTTT; cdr3_aa: CASSVVGGAGTEAFF; clone_size: .; v_call: TRBV9; j_call: TRBJ1-1; d_call: .; cdr3_length: 15
cdr3_nt: TGTGCCAGCAGCGTAGAACTAGCGGGCACAGATACGCAGTATTTT; cdr3_aa: CASSVELAGTDTQYF; clone_size: once; v_call: TRBV9; j_call: TRBJ2-3; d_call: TRBD2; cdr3_length: 15
cdr3_nt: TGTGCCAGCAGTTACAGGGAGGACCAAGAGACCCAGTACTTC; cdr3_aa: CASSYREDQETQYF; clone_size: .; v_call: TRBV6-5; j_call: TRBJ2-5; d_call: .; cdr3_length: 14
cdr3_nt: TGTGCCAGCAGCCCACTGGCAGGAATCCGTTCCTACGAGCAGTACTTC; cdr3_aa: CASSPLAGIRSYEQYF; clone_size: once; v_call: TRBV7-6; j_call: TRBJ2-7; d_call: .; cdr3_length: 16
cdr3_nt: TGTGCCAGCAGCTCTCATAATCAGCCCCAGCATTTT; cdr3_aa: CASSSHNQPQHF; clone_size: .; v_call: TRBV5-6; j_call: TRBJ1-5; d_call: .; cdr3_length: 12
cdr3_nt: TGTGCCAGCAGCCCTGACTCCTACAATGAGCAGTTCTTC; cdr3_aa: CASSPDSYNEQFF; clone_size: .; v_call: TRBV6-5; j_call: TRBJ2-1; d_call: .; cdr3_length: 13
cdr3_nt: TGTGCCAGCAGCTTGGAAGGTGAAGGAGCCCCCCCTAGAATGAACACTGAAGCTTTCTTT; cdr3_aa: CASSLEGEGAPPRMNTEAFF; clone_size: .; v_call: TRBV5-4; j_call: TRBJ1-1; d_call: .; cdr3_length: 20
cdr3_nt: TGTGCCAGTAGTATCGATGGGGGCTTTGAGACCCAGTACTTC; cdr3_aa: CASSIDGGFETQYF; clone_size: .; v_call: TRBV19; j_call: TRBJ2-5; d_call: .; cdr3_length: 14
cdr3_nt: TGTGCCGGGGCGGGAGTAACACCGGGAGAGCCCCAGCATTTT; cdr3_aa: CAGAGVTPGEPQHF; clone_size: .; v_call: TRBV19; j_call: TRBJ1-5; d_call: .; cdr3_length: 14
cdr3_nt: TGCGCCAGCAGCCAACCGGCAGGGGGTGGCTACACCTTC; cdr3_aa: CASSQPAGGGYTF; clone_size: .; v_call: TRBV4-1; j_call: TRBJ1-2; d_call: TRBD1; cdr3_length: 13
cdr3_nt: TGTGCCAGCAGCCCCCTAATCGGAGATACGCAGTATTTT; cdr3_aa: CASSPLIGDTQYF; clone_size: .; v_call: TRBV7-3; j_call: TRBJ2-3; d_call: .; cdr3_length: 13
cdr3_nt: TGTGCCAGCAGCTTGGAATGGGGCAGCACAGATACGCAGTATTTT; cdr3_aa: CASSLEWGSTDTQYF; clone_size: once; v_call: TRBV5-4; j_call: TRBJ2-3; d_call: .; cdr3_length: 15
cdr3_nt: TGTGCCAGTAGTATCCCCTCGGACATATCCACTGAAGCTTTCTTT; cdr3_aa: CASSIPSDISTEAFF; clone_size: .; v_call: TRBV19; j_call: TRBJ1-1; d_call: .; cdr3_length: 15
cdr3_nt: TGTGCCAGCAGCCCCGCGGGGAGCACCGGGGAGCTGTTTTTT; cdr3_aa: CASSPAGSTGELFF; clone_size: .; v_call: TRBV5-4; j_call: TRBJ2-2; d_call: .; cdr3_length: 14
cdr3_nt: TGTGCCAGCAGCTGGTCCCAGGATGAAGCTTTCTTT; cdr3_aa: CASSWSQDEAFF; clone_size: medium-sized; v_call: TRBV5-6; j_call: TRBJ1-1; d_call: .; cdr3_length: 12
cdr3_nt: TGTGCCAGCAGTGAATTGGCGGGCACCGGGGAGCTGTTTTTT; cdr3_aa: CASSELAGTGELFF; clone_size: .; v_call: TRBV2; j_call: TRBJ2-2; d_call: .; cdr3_length: 14
cdr3_nt: TGTGCCAGCAGCGCCCGGGGCTACAATGAGCAGTTCTTC; cdr3_aa: CASSARGYNEQFF; clone_size: .; v_call: TRBV7-3; j_call: TRBJ2-1; d_call: .; cdr3_length: 13
cdr3_nt: TGTGCCAGCAGTGATTTTATGGTAGCGGGGGCTGAAGAGACCCAGTACTTC; cdr3_aa: CASSDFMVAGAEETQYF; clone_size: .; v_call: TRBV25-1; j_call: TRBJ2-5; d_call: TRBD2; cdr3_length: 17
cdr3_nt: TGTGCCAGCAGCTACGAGCAGTACTTC; cdr3_aa: CASSYEQYF; clone_size: few; v_call: TRBV21-1; j_call: TRBJ2-7; d_call: .; cdr3_length: 9
cdr3_nt: TGCGCCAGCAGCACGACTGGCTACGAGCAGTACTTC; cdr3_aa: CASSTTGYEQYF; clone_size: .; v_call: TRBV4-1; j_call: TRBJ2-7; d_call: .; cdr3_length: 12
cdr3_nt: TGCGCCAGCAGCGAAGAGGGCACAGACACAGGATTCTACAATGAGCAGTTCTTC; cdr3_aa: CASSEEGTDTGFYNEQFF; clone_size: few; v_call: TRBV4-3; j_call: TRBJ2-1; d_call: .; cdr3_length: 18
cdr3_nt: TGTGCCAGCAGCAAGAGTGTTATGAACACTGAAGCTTTCTTT; cdr3_aa: CASSKSVMNTEAFF; clone_size: .; v_call: TRBV7-9; j_call: TRBJ1-1; d_call: .; cdr3_length: 14
cdr3_nt: TGTGCCAGCAGTGAAGAATGGGGCCCACGACTTTGGAACTATGGCTACACCTTC; cdr3_aa: CASSEEWGPRLWNYGYTF; clone_size: .; v_call: TRBV6-1; j_call: TRBJ1-2; d_call: .; cdr3_length: 18
cdr3_nt: TGTGCCAGCAGTGAATGGCAGGCGGGATATGGCTACACCTTC; cdr3_aa: CASSEWQAGYGYTF; clone_size: .; v_call: TRBV2; j_call: TRBJ1-2; d_call: .; cdr3_length: 14
cdr3_nt: TGTGCCAGCAGTGAGGGGGCAGGCACCTACAATGAGCAGTTCTTC; cdr3_aa: CASSEGAGTYNEQFF; clone_size: .; v_call: TRBV2; j_call: TRBJ2-1; d_call: .; cdr3_length: 15
cdr3_nt: TGTGCCAGCAGTTTAGCCTTCTCTGGGGCCAACGTCCTGACTTTC; cdr3_aa: CASSLAFSGANVLTF; clone_size: .; v_call: TRBV27; j_call: TRBJ2-6; d_call: .; cdr3_length: 15
cdr3_nt: TGTGCCAGCAGCTTAGTTTGGGGGGCTGAGCAGTTCTTC; cdr3_aa: CASSLVWGAEQFF; clone_size: .; v_call: TRBV7-8; j_call: TRBJ2-1; d_call: .; cdr3_length: 13
cdr3_nt: TGTGCCAGCAGTGAAGGGGTAGGCTTACCTAGCAATCAGCCCCAGCATTTT; cdr3_aa: CASSEGVGLPSNQPQHF; clone_size: .; v_call: TRBV6-1; j_call: TRBJ1-5; d_call: .; cdr3_length: 17
cdr3_nt: TGTGCCAGTAGTATAGTCGTCCCTGACCCCGCGAAGTTTTTT; cdr3_aa: CASSIVVPDPAKFF; clone_size: medium-sized; v_call: TRBV19; j_call: TRBJ1-4; d_call: .; cdr3_length: 14
cdr3_nt: TGTGCCAGCAGTCCAAGACAGGGCCGGGCTTACCTCTACGAGCAGTACTTC; cdr3_aa: CASSPRQGRAYLYEQYF; clone_size: once; v_call: TRBV27; j_call: TRBJ2-7; d_call: TRBD1; cdr3_length: 17
cdr3_nt: TGTGCCAGTAGTATAGCCCAGACGAACACTGAAGCTTTCTTT; cdr3_aa: CASSIAQTNTEAFF; clone_size: .; v_call: TRBV19; j_call: TRBJ1-1; d_call: .; cdr3_length: 14
cdr3_nt: TGTGCCAGCAGTTCGACAGGGTCCTACGAGCAGTACTTC; cdr3_aa: CASSSTGSYEQYF; clone_size: .; v_call: TRBV28; j_call: TRBJ2-7; d_call: TRBD1; cdr3_length: 13
cdr3_nt: TGTGCCAGCAGTGAAGACCTCTCTGGGGCCAACGTCCTGACTTTC; cdr3_aa: CASSEDLSGANVLTF; clone_size: .; v_call: TRBV6-1; j_call: TRBJ2-6; d_call: .; cdr3_length: 15
cdr3_nt: TGCGCCAGCAGCTTGCGAGACAGGAAGGTATTGGGCACAGATACGCAGTATTTT; cdr3_aa: CASSLRDRKVLGTDTQYF; clone_size: .; v_call: TRBV5-1; j_call: TRBJ2-3; d_call: .; cdr3_length: 18
cdr3_nt: TGTGCCAGCAGCGTCGGACAGTGGCAAGGCGATGAGCAGTTCTTC; cdr3_aa: CASSVGQWQGDEQFF; clone_size: .; v_call: TRBV9; j_call: TRBJ2-1; d_call: .; cdr3_length: 15
cdr3_nt: TGTGCCAGCAGTTACACCGGGACTGTGGAAAAACTGTTTTTT; cdr3_aa: CASSYTGTVEKLFF; clone_size: .; v_call: TRBV6-5; j_call: TRBJ1-4; d_call: .; cdr3_length: 14